The next 22 T cell receptor beta chains were all read from a single sample in a study of T-cell reconstitution after alpha-beta-depleted transplantation in children. Unique molecular identifiers were used to barcode this TCRbeta library. TCRdb fed the PCR reads into MiXCR, producing one record per CDR3 protein. The table has about 580,000 distinct CDR3 sequences, approximately 30% seen once. Here the sequenced sample was PBMCs, taken before TCRalphabeta/CD19-depleted stem cell transplant. The receptors shown here come from a boy in the first two years of life with Wiskott-Aldrich syndrome, due to receive a stem cell transplant.

The V call is TRBV6-5, the J call TRBJ1-3; D not certain. Trimming shortened V by 2 bases and J by 0 bases, and 11 bases separated the two germline ends. CDR3 length: 16 residues. CDR1 and CDR2 (germline): MNHEY, SVGAGI. The CDR3 region has the DNA TGTGCCAGCAGTTACGGGGTCGGAGCCTCTGGAAACACCATATATTTT. Amino acid sequence: CASSYGVGASGNTIYF.

The V call is TRBV3-1, the J call TRBJ2-4, with 8 bases matching TRBD1. This CDR3 comprises 15 residues. J lost 0 bases, V lost 4 bases, and 2 bases had no gene match. CDR1 and CDR2 (germline): LGHDT, YNNKEL (reference sequence). The CDR3 loop reads CASSRQGLAKNIQYF. In DNA, the CDR3 is TGTGCCAGCAGCCGACAGGGGCTAGCCAAAAACATTCAGTACTTC.

This clonotype has only a few counts. The chain recombines TRBV6-5 with TRBJ2-2; the D gene is possibly TRBD2 (6 bases). With 5 bases removed from V and 7 bases from J, the gap between germline ends came to 17 bases. Germline CDR1 and CDR2: MNHEY and SVGAGI. The CDR3 loop spans 15 amino acids. CDR3 sequence: CASSLERGAGGELFF. In DNA form, the CDR3 reads TGTGCCAGCAGTCTCGAGAGGGGAGCGGGCGGGGAGCTGTTTTTT.

This clonotype was seen a few times. The chain combines TRBV20-1 with TRBJ1-1; possibly TRBD1 for D (6 bases). The CDR3 runs 15 residues. Germline V gene data show CDR1 as DFQATT and CDR2 as SNEGSKA (reference sequence). V lost 5 bases to trimming and J lost 3 bases, with 19 bases between them. CDR3 protein: CSARSYFRGDTEAFF. The DNA for the CDR3 is TGCAGTGCTCGCAGCTATTTCAGGGGTGACACTGAAGCTTTCTTT.

V and J are TRBV29-1 and TRBJ2-7; 9 bases agree with TRBD2. Germline CDR1 SQVTM, CDR2 ANQGSEA. CDR3 size: 15 residues. Losses at the gene ends were 4 bases for V and 3 bases for J; bases not matched to a gene: 10. In DNA, the CDR3 is TGCAGCGTTGTAGGGACTAGCATGAGCCTCTACGAGCAGTACTTC. Residues: CSVVGTSMSLYEQYF.

The gene calls are TRBV18 and TRBJ2-1; 8 bases agree with TRBD2. CDR1 and CDR2 (germline): KGHSH, LQKENI. The ends lost 3 bases at V and 7 bases at J; junction bases unmatched: 8. The CDR3 consists of 15 residues. CDR3 in amino acids: CASSPGSGRSNEQFF. In nucleotides, the CDR3 is TGTGCCAGCTCACCGGGAAGCGGGAGATCAAATGAGCAGTTCTTC.

The chain joins TRBV14 to TRBJ2-3; D is unclear. The ends were cut back, 3 bases at V and 3 bases at J, with 10 bases in the middle. Germline loops: CDR1 SGHDN, CDR2 FVKESK. The CDR3 loop spans 14 amino acids. The CDR3 DNA reads TGTGCCAGCAGCCACCACAATCCGACAGATACGCAGTATTTT. This codes for CASSHHNPTDTQYF.

This clonotype was recorded only once. This rearrangement joins TRBV5-1 to TRBJ1-1; a possible D gene is TRBD1 (6 bases). The CDR3 runs to 15 residues. CDR1 is SGHRS, CDR2 YFSETQ, per germline. The germline V and J ends were trimmed by 4 bases and 2 bases, with 15 bases remaining between them. The chain's CDR3 is CASSGGRGGNTEAFF. CDR3 in DNA: TGCGCCAGCAGCGGGGGTCGGGGGGGCAACACTGAAGCTTTCTTT. Looking up the rest from reference TRBV5-1 and TRBJ1-1 gives the full variable domain: KAGVTQTPRYLIKTRGQQVTLSCSPISGHRSVSWYQQTPGQGLQFLFEYFSETQRNKGNFPGRFSGRQFSNSRSEMNVSTLELGDSALYLCASSGGRGGNTEAFFGQGTRLTVV.

This clonotype was seen more than once but under ten times. The junction does not match germline at one end; this may be a read error. The chain uses TRBV29-1 and TRBJ2-5; maybe TRBD1 (5 bases). This CDR3 has 12 amino acids. Per the germline V gene, CDR1 is SQVTM and CDR2 is ANQGSEA. CDR3 loop: CSVEGVWETQYF. The CDR3 nucleotides read TGCAGCGTGGAAGGGGTCTGGGAGACCCAGTACTTC.

CDR3: CASSTRQLPRGKNIQYF. The CDR3, as DNA: TGTGCCAGCAGTACTCGACAGCTTCCTCGGGGCAAAAACATTCAGTACTTC. V and J are TRBV6-5 and TRBJ2-4; D may be TRBD1 or TRBD2 (5 bases each). CDR3 length: 17 amino acids. Between the trimmed V and J ends, which lost 5 bases and 3 bases, there was a span of 20 bases. Germline V gene sequence: CDR1 MNHEY, CDR2 SVGAGI.

A few counts support this clonotype. The V and J genes are TRBV7-7 and TRBJ2-5; 7 nucleotides align to TRBD2. Germline CDR1 SSHAT, CDR2 FNYEAQ (reference sequence). The CDR3 length is 15 residues. With V trimmed by 7 bases and J by 0 bases, 8 bases remained unmatched. Written as DNA, the CDR3 is TGTGCCAGCACTCCGGGAGGCGGGTACCAAGAGACCCAGTACTTC. Translating it yields CASTPGGGYQETQYF.

V gene TRBV5-1 combines with J gene TRBJ2-5, with D unresolved. V lost 4 bases and J 2 bases, leaving 12 bases between the germline ends. Per germline, CDR1 SGHRS and CDR2 YFSETQ. The CDR3 spans 14 residues. The DNA of the CDR3 is TGCGCCAGCAGCCCGGTGGCTGGGCAAGAGACCCAGTACTTC. Encoded protein: CASSPVAGQETQYF.

As DNA, the CDR3 is TGTGCCAGCAGTTTAGGCCTTGGGAGGGGGTCGGACGAGCAGTTCTTC. Residues: CASSLGLGRGSDEQFF. V and J are TRBV28 and TRBJ2-1, with a weak D call TRBD2 (7 bases). The germline gives CDR1 MDHEN, CDR2 SYDVKM. V was trimmed by 2 bases and J by 10 bases, leaving 21 bases between them. This CDR3 has 16 amino acids.

The chain's CDR3 is CASSYSIGVLYEQYF. The CDR3 bases are TGTGCCAGCAGTTACTCGATCGGGGTTCTCTACGAGCAGTACTTC. This rearrangement joins TRBV6-5 to TRBJ2-7, with a weak D call TRBD2 (5 bases). Germline V lookup: CDR1 MNHEY, CDR2 SVGAGI. Trimming pared 0 bases from V and 3 bases from J, leaving 12 bases between. This CDR3 has 15 amino acids.

In this sample, this clonotype turned up a few times. The chain combines TRBV29-1 with TRBJ2-3; 16 positions match TRBD2. CDR3 length equals 18 residues. Germline loops: CDR1 SQVTM, CDR2 ANQGSEA. The J segment lost 0 bases and the V segment lost 7 bases, leaving 10 bases of the junction unmatched. The CDR3 here is CSAKPGTSGRGSTDTQYF. In nucleotides, the CDR3 is TGCAGCGCAAAACCCGGGACTAGCGGGAGGGGTAGCACAGATACGCAGTATTTT.

The rearrangement links TRBV9 to TRBJ2-1; D is possibly TRBD2 (6 bases). Germline CDR1 reads SGDLS; CDR2 reads YYNGEE. The germline V and J ends were trimmed by 0 bases and 0 bases, with 13 bases remaining between them. This CDR3 is 17 amino acids long. Written as DNA, the CDR3 is TGTGCCAGCAGCGTAGGCGTTACTAGCAACTCCTACAATGAGCAGTTCTTC. Encoded protein: CASSVGVTSNSYNEQFF.

The rearrangement links TRBV6-1 to TRBJ1-6, with D perhaps TRBD1 (6 bases). Germline V gene sequence: CDR1 MNHNS, CDR2 SASEGT. This CDR3 has 14 residues. Trimming stripped 6 bases from V and 9 bases from J, with 15 bases between. The CDR3 DNA is TGTGCCAGCAGGCGACAGGTTACTGGTTCACCCCTCCACTTT. Protein product: CASRRQVTGSPLHF.

This clonotype was counted between two and nine times. The V and J genes are TRBV20-1 and TRBJ2-1, with TRBD2 as a possible D gene (5 bases). Germline CDR1 is DFQATT and CDR2 is SNEGSKA (reference sequence). This CDR3 has 16 amino acids. V lost 0 bases to trimming and J lost 7 bases, with 19 bases between them. CDR3 DNA: TGCAGTGCTAGAGATTTAAGGGAGCTAACGGGTAATGAGCAGTTCTTC. Its translation is CSARDLRELTGNEQFF.

This clonotype was counted ten times or more. J is TRBJ1-1 and V is TRBV20-1; D is possibly TRBD1 (6 bases). V was cut by 3 bases and J by 1 base, with 12 bases left in between. Germline assignment: CDR1 DFQATT and CDR2 SNEGSKA (reference sequence). The CDR3 loop spans 14 amino acids. CDR3 nucleotide sequence: TGCAGTGCTAGGAGGGGGACAAAGAACACTGAAGCTTTCTTT. This sequence encodes CSARRGTKNTEAFF.

The V call is TRBV5-1, the J call TRBJ2-1, with 16 bases that match TRBD2. Germline CDR1 is SGHRS and CDR2 is YFSETQ. CDR3 size: 16 residues. The ends lost 5 bases at V and 4 bases at J; junction bases unmatched: 3. In nucleotides, the CDR3 is TGCGCCAGCAGGGGACTAGCGGGAGGGCGGTACAATGAGCAGTTCTTC. Amino acids: CASRGLAGGRYNEQFF.

The DNA for the CDR3 is TGTGCCAGCAGTGAAGCGGGAGGTAAATCCTACGAGCAGTACTTC. It specifies CASSEAGGKSYEQYF. The chain joins TRBV25-1 to TRBJ2-7; 8 bases line up with TRBD2. Germline CDR1 reads MGHDK; CDR2 reads SYGVNS. This CDR3 region has 15 residues. V gave up 2 bases and J gave up 1 base; unmatched junction bases: 4.

The chain joins TRBV20-1 to TRBJ2-5, with D possibly being TRBD2 (5 bases). This CDR3 has 14 amino acids. The V gene's germline CDR1 is DFQATT and CDR2 SNEGSKA (reference sequence). V shed 4 bases and J shed 0 bases, with 12 bases lying between them. CDR3 residues: CSATPAVHQETQYF. The CDR3 bases are TGCAGTGCTACGCCAGCGGTTCACCAAGAGACCCAGTACTTC.